This TCR beta chain was obtained from a study of shared clonotypes between healthy human individuals. Background on the study: CD4 naive and memory got three plates each, CD8 naive two, CD8 memory one.

Naive CD8 cells lacked CD45RO and underwent positive selection for CCR7, leaving out terminally differentiated effector memory CD45RA+ cells. Trimming removed 1 base from V and 6 bases from J, with 7 bases in between. Germline loops: CDR1 SEHNR, CDR2 FQNEAQ (reference sequence). The CDR3 consists of 13 residues. The assay was immunoSEQ multiplex PCR, and TCRdb's table has in-frame clones only and misses some. The sample has almost 700,000 clones, about 92% seen once; the top ten hold approximately 24%. With respect to this clone: At the DNA level, this CDR3 is encoded by other sequences in the same sample as well.

Material for sequencing was naive CD8+ T cells sorted from blood. The gene calls are TRBV7-9 and TRBJ2-1; possibly TRBD2 for D (6 bases). The source is a young man in good health. CDR3 in amino acids: CASSLDSGNEQFF. CDR3 sequence (DNA): TGTGCCAGCAGCTTAGATAGCGGCAATGAGCAGTTCTTC.